This T cell receptor (beta chain) was recorded in a study of OX40 agonist ivuxolimab in advanced cancers. The wider study: The treatment was a fully human IgG2 OX40 agonist, ivuxolimab. Study findings and constraints: Dosing at 0.1 to 3.0 mg/kg was accompanied by clonal expansion of CD4+ and CD8+ blood T cells by week 6.

A note on this clone: The antigen remains unidentified.

Trimming removed 0 bases from V and 9 bases from J, with 11 bases in between. Germline lookup yields CDR1 WSHSY and CDR2 SAAADI. The CDR3 covers 13 residues. Only in-frame clones appear in the TCRdb table, and some are missing; sequencing was by immunoSEQ multiplex PCR. The sample contains about 54,000 clones, around 90% of which appear only once. The source of this sequence is an adult with an advanced solid tumor such as melanoma, head and neck, liver or kidney cancer. Source: CD4+ or CD8+ T cells sorted from blood, taken in a trial of the OX40 agonist ivuxolimab. This chain joins TRBV10-2 and TRBJ2-5; D is unclear. The CDR3 nucleotides are TGCGCCAGCAGTGAGTCCCCGGCGGCGTCCCAGTACTTC. Protein sequence: CASSESPAASQYF.